This T cell receptor beta chain is drawn from a study of cytomegalovirus exposure and HLA in healthy donors. The PCR had 60 Vbeta and 13 Jbeta primers. Libraries were prepared by immunoSEQ multiplex PCR; TCRdb keeps only in-frame clonotypes and omits some of them. The profile shows 220,000 or so clones, around 73% of them singletons. In this sample, this clone turned up a few times. Its specificity is not known. Notes on the study in general: There were 160 or so TCR beta chains listed as cytomegalovirus-associated. A missense variant in DCLRE1C was later tied to TCR beta V- and J-gene trimming. A previous analysis found most TCR beta V segments productive roughly 87% or roughly 30% of the time. A likely sequencing artifact accounted for one observed cluster of highly shared sequence variants.

This TCR was sampled from a male donor in good health and CMV-seronegative. What was sequenced was PBMCs.

As DNA, the CDR3 is TGCGCCAGCAGCCCGGGTTTCTTACAGGGATTAGCCGGCAATCAGCCCCAGCATTTT. Its protein product is CASSPGFLQGLAGNQPQHF. The V gene is TRBV4-1, the J gene TRBJ1-5; perhaps TRBD1 as D (6 bases). Germline V CDR1 and CDR2: MGHRA, YSYEKL. The V gene lost 4 bases and the J gene lost 2 bases, with 24 bases spanning the gap. This CDR3 region has 19 residues.